This T cell receptor beta chain was sequenced in a study of T cell responses to AZD1222 COVID-19 vaccine. A word on this clone: No antigen is known for it.

Germline loops: CDR1 MDHEN, CDR2 SYDVKM. Deletions cut 4 bases from V and 2 bases from J, with 17 bases between. The CDR3 consists of 16 residues. Measured with immunoSEQ multiplex PCR; TCRdb has only the in-frame clones, and not every one. The repertoire holds around 110,000 clones, roughly nine tenths seen once, with approximately 5.4% in the top ten. Regarding the study as a whole: Close to half of spike-specific TCRs reportedly recognize unmutated variant regions. Spike-specific TCR breadth and depth grew following two AZD1222 doses. None of the repertoires were sampled until the peak T cell response had passed. Across spike, vaccine-associated CD4 TCRs were found, dominant at 160-218 and 743-854.

The V gene is TRBV28, the J gene TRBJ1-2; possibly TRBD1 for D (6 bases). Sample: peripheral blood, taken on day 0 of AZD1222 vaccination. The sequence came from an adult in good health. The CDR3 protein is CASSSLLQGLNYGYTF. The CDR3 DNA sequence: TGTGCCAGCAGTTCGCTCCTACAGGGATTAAACTATGGCTACACCTTC.